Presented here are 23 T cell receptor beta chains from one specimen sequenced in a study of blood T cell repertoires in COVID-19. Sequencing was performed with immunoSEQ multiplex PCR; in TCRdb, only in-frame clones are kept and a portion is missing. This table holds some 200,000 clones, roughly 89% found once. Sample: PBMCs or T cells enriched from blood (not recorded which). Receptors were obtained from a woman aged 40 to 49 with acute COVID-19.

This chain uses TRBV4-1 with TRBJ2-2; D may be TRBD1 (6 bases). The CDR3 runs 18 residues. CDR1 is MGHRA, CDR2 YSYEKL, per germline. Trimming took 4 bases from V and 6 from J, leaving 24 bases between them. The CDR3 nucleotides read TGCGCCAGCAGCCGCGGTGGCGGCCAGGGGAGTTTAGCCGGGGAGCTGTTTTTT. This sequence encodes CASSRGGGQGSLAGELFF.

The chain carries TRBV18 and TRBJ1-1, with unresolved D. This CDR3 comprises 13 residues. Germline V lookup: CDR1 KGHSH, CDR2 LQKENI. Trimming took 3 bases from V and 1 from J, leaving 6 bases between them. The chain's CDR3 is CASSPRENTEAFF. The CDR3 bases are TGTGCCAGCTCACCCCGGGAGAACACTGAAGCTTTCTTT.

The CDR3 protein is CASSQPSGLTNEKLFF. CDR3 DNA sequence: TGCGCCAGCAGCCAACCATCAGGGTTGACTAATGAAAAACTGTTTTTT. The chain recombines TRBV4-1 with TRBJ1-4; a possible D gene is TRBD1 (5 bases). Trimming removed 2 bases from V and 2 bases from J, with 12 bases in between. Germline-derived CDR1 and CDR2 are MGHRA and YSYEKL. The CDR3 sequence is 16 residues long.

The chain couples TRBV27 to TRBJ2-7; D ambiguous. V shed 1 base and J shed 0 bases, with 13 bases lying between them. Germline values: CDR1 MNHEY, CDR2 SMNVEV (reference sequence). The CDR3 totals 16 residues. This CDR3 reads CASSLFPPGNSYEQYF. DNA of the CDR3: TGTGCCAGCAGTTTATTCCCCCCAGGAAACTCCTACGAGCAGTACTTC.

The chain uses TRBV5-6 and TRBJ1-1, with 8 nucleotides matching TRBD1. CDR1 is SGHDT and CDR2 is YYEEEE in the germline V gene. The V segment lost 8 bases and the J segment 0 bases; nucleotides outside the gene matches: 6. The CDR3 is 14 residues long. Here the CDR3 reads CASSGGPLNTEAFF. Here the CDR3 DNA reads TGTGCCAGTTCAGGGGGCCCCTTGAACACTGAAGCTTTCTTT.

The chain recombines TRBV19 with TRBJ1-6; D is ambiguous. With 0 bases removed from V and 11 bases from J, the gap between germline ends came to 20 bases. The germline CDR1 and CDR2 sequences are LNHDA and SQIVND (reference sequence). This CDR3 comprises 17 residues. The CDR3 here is CASSIETEWASRPPLHF. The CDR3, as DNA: TGTGCCAGTAGTATAGAGACCGAATGGGCGAGCAGGCCACCCCTCCACTTT.

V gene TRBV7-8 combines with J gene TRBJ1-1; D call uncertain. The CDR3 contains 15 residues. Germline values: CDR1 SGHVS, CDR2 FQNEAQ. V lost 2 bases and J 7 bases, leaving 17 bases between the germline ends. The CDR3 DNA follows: TGTGCCAGCAGCTTAAACGAGGGAAGGAGCGGTGAAGCTTTCTTT. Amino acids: CASSLNEGRSGEAFF.

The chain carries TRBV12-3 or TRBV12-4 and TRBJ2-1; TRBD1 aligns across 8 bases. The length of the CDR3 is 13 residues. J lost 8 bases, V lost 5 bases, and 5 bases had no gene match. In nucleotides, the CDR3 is TGTGCCAGCAGTCCCGGACAGGGCCATGAGCAGTTCTTC. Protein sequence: CASSPGQGHEQFF.

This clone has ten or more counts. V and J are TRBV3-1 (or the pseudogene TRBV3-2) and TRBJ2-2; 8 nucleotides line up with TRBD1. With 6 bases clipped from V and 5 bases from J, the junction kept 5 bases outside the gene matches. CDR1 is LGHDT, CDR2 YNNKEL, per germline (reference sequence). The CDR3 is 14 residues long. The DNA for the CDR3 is TGTGCCAGCAGACCGGACAGGGCAACCGGGGAGCTGTTTTTT. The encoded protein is CASRPDRATGELFF.

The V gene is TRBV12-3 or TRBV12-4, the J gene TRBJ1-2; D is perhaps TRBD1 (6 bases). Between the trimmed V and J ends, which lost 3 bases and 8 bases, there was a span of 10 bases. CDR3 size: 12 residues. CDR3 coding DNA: TGTGCCAGCAGTTTCAGGGGACAAGGCTACACCTTC. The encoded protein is CASSFRGQGYTF.

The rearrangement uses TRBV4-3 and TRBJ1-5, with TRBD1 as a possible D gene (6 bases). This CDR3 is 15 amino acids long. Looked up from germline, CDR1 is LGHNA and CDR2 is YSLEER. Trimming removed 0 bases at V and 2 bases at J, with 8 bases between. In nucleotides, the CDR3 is TGCGCCAGCAGCCAAGAACAGGGAGGCAATCAGCCCCAGCATTTT. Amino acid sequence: CASSQEQGGNQPQHF.

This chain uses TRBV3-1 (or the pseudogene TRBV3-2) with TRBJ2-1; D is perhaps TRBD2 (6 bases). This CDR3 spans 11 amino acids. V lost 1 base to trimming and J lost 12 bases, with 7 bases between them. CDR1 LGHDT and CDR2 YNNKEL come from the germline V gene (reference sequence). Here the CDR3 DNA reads TGTGCCAGCAGCCAAGGCGGGGCGCAGTTCTTC. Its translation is CASSQGGAQFF.

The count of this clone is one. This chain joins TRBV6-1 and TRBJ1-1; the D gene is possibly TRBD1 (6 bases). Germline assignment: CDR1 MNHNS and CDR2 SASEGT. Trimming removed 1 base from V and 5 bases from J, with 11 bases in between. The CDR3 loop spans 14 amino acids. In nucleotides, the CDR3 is TGTGCCAGCAGTGAAGTTGGCAGGGGAACTGAAGCTTTCTTT. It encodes CASSEVGRGTEAFF.

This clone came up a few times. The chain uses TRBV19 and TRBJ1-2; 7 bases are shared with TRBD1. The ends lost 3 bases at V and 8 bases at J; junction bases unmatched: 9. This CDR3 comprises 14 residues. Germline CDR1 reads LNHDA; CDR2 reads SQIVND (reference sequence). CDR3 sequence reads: CASSIGDRDQGYTF. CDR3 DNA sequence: TGTGCCAGTAGTATCGGCGACAGGGATCAAGGCTACACCTTC.

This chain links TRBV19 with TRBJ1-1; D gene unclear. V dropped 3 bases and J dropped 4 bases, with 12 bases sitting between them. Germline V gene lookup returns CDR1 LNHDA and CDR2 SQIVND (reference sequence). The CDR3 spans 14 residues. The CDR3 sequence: CASSIRSGSTEAFF. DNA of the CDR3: TGTGCCAGTAGTATCAGAAGCGGGAGCACTGAAGCTTTCTTT.

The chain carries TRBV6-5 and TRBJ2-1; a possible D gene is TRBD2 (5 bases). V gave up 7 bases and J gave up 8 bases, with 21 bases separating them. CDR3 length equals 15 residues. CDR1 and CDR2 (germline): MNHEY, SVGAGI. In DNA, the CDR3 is TGTGCCAGCAACGTCCGCGGGCGCACTAACCATGAGCAGTTCTTC. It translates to CASNVRGRTNHEQFF.

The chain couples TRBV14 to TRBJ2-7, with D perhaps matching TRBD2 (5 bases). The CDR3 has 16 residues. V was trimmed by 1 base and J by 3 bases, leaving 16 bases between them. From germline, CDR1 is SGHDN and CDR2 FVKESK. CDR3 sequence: CASSQGSSQRRYEQYF. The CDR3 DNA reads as TGTGCCAGCAGCCAAGGGTCTTCCCAGCGGCGCTACGAGCAGTACTTC.

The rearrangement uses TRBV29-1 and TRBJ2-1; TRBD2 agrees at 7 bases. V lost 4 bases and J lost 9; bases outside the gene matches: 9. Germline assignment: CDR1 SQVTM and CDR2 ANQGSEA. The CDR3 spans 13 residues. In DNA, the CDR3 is TGCAGCGTTGGAGCCAGGGAGGGAAGTGAGCAGTTCTTC. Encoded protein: CSVGAREGSEQFF.

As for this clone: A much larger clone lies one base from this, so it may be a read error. CDR3 DNA: TGTGCCAGCAGCTTAGGCTATAGCAATCAGCCCCAGCATTTT. As protein: CASSLGYSNQPQHF. The chain has TRBV7-2 and TRBJ1-5; no clear D. The CDR3 extends over 14 amino acids. The V end was cut by 1 base, the J end by 0 bases, with 4 bases between. Germline assignment: CDR1 SGHTA and CDR2 FQGNSA.

CDR3 loop: CASSNVFTGELFF. Here the CDR3 DNA reads TGTGCCAGCAGTAATGTCTTCACCGGGGAGCTGTTTTTT. The chain is built from TRBV25-1 and TRBJ2-2; D unresolved. CDR3 length equals 13 residues. V lost 5 bases to trimming and J lost 4 bases, with 8 bases between them. Per germline, CDR1 MGHDK and CDR2 SYGVNS. The whole variable domain, filled in from reference TRBV25-1 and TRBJ2-2, reads EADIYQTPRYLVIGTGKKITLECSQTMGHDKMYWYQQDPGMELHLIHYSYGVNSTEKGDLSSESTVSRIRTEHFPLTLESARPSHTSQYLCASSNVFTGELFFGEGSRLTVL.

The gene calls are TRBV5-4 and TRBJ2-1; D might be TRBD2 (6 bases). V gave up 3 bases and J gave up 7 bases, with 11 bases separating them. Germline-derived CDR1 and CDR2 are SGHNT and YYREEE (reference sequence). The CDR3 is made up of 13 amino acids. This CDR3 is CASSWGVSNEQFF. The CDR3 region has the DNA TGTGCCAGCAGCTGGGGGGTGTCGAATGAGCAGTTCTTC.

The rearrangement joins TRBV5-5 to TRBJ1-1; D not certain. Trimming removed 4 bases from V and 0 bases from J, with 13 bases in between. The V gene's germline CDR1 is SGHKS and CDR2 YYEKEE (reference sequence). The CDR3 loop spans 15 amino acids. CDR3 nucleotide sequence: TGTGCCAGCAGCCTACTTCGGGGAATGAACACTGAAGCTTTCTTT. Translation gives CASSLLRGMNTEAFF.

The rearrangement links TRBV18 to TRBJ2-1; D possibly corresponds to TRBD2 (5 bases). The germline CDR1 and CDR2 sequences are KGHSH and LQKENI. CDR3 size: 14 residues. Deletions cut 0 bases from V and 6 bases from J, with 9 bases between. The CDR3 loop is CASSPPDFANEQFF. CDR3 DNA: TGTGCCAGCTCACCACCGGACTTCGCCAATGAGCAGTTCTTC.